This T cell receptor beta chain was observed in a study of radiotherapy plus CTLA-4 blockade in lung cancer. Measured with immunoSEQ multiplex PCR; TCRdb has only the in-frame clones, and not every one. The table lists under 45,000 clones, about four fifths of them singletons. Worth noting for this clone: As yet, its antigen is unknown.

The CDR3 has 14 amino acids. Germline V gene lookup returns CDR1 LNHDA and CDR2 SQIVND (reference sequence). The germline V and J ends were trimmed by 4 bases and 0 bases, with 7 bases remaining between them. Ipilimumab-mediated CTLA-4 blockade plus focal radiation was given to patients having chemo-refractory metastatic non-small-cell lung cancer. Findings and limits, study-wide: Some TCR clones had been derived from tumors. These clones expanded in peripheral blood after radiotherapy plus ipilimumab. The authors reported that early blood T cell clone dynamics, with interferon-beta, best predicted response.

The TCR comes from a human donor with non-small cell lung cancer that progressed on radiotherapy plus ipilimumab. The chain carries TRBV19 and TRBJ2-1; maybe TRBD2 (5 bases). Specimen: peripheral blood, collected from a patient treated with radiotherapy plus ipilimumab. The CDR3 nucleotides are TGTGCCAGTAGTAGAGGGAGCTCCTACAATGAGCAGTTCTTC. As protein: CASSRGSSYNEQFF.